This is a list of T cell receptor beta chains from one sample in a study of CD4 and CD8 cells across lung adenocarcinoma regions. Via MiXCR, TCRdb re-called the PCR reads, giving one row per CDR3 protein. The data show about 20,000 distinct CDR3 sequences, roughly half seen once. The material sequenced was CD8+ T cells from the center of a lung tumor. The receptor source for this set is a female donor with lung adenocarcinoma. The CD4 and CD8 labels of this study may be unreliable. The CDR3 runs from the conserved cysteine through the conserved F or W. The D gene is left open where the match is weak. Clone size is shown for a subset of rows, as once, few, many or a class of expanded clone.

clone size	V gene	D gene	J gene	CDR3 protein	CDR3 DNA
few	TRBV7-4	TRBD2	TRBJ2-5	CASSLTPSGAQETQYF	TGTGCCAGCAGCCTAACCCCTAGCGGGGCCCAAGAGACCCAGTACTTC
.	TRBV6-5	TRBD1	TRBJ2-3	CASSYAPWQGVSTGEQYF	TGTGCCAGCAGTTACGCCCCTTGGCAGGGTGTGAGCACAGGGGAGCAGTATTTT
.	TRBV6-1	.	TRBJ2-3	CASMGQTGGYTDTQYF	TGTGCCAGCATGGGTCAGACAGGAGGGTACACAGATACGCAGTATTTT
.	TRBV6-1	TRBD1	TRBJ1-4	CASSSGTGGEKLFF	TGTGCCAGCAGCTCCGGGACAGGGGGAGAAAAACTGTTTTTT
many	TRBV5-6	.	TRBJ2-5	CASSSLDSQETQYF	TGTGCCAGCAGCTCACTGGACTCCCAAGAGACCCAGTACTTC
.	TRBV10-1	TRBD1	TRBJ2-1	CASSFDRASEQFF	TGCGCCAGCAGCTTCGACAGGGCCAGTGAGCAGTTCTTC
.	TRBV6-4	TRBD1	TRBJ2-1	CASSERQYGQGAGDEQFF	TGTGCCAGCAGTGAAAGACAATATGGACAGGGGGCGGGGGATGAGCAGTTCTTC
.	TRBV6-1	TRBD2	TRBJ2-2	CASSVIAGDVTEALYF	TGTGCCAGCAGCGTAATAGCGGGAGATGTCACCGAGGCGCTGTATTTT
.	TRBV27	.	TRBJ1-3	CASSLYGGRGNTIYF	TGTGCCAGCAGTTTATATGGCGGGAGGGGAAACACCATATATTTT
few	TRBV7-2	.	TRBJ2-7	CASSRSSYEQYF	TGTGCCAGCAGCCGCAGCTCCTACGAGCAGTACTTC
.	TRBV6-1	.	TRBJ2-3	CASSPSPDGTTDTQYF	TGTGCCAGCAGCCCATCCCCCGACGGAACCACAGATACGCAGTATTTT
many	TRBV6-1	TRBD1	TRBJ2-7	CASSLTGTGGYEQYF	TGTGCCAGCTCCCTCACCGGGACAGGGGGCTACGAGCAGTACTTC
.	TRBV6-2/TRBV6-3	.	TRBJ2-1	CASSTAGWSTQFF	TGTGCCAGCAGTACGGCTGGGTGGAGTACGCAGTTCTTC
.	TRBV11-3	TRBD2	TRBJ2-3	CASSPGGGPTDTQYF	TGTGCCAGCAGCCCGGGGGGGGGGCCGACAGATACGCAGTATTTT
.	TRBV6-1	.	TRBJ2-3	CASSALGDTQYF	TGTGCCAGCAGTGCTTTGGGAGATACGCAGTATTTT
.	TRBV10-3	.	TRBJ1-2	CAISEADRYYGYTF	TGTGCCATCAGTGAGGCTGACAGGTACTATGGCTACACCTTC
few	TRBV6-1	TRBD1	TRBJ2-5	CASSGGTGVEETQYF	TGTGCCAGCAGTGGTGGGACAGGGGTCGAAGAGACCCAGTACTTC
many	TRBV12-3/TRBV12-4	.	TRBJ1-1	CASRATAKPHAEAFF	TGTGCCAGCAGGGCCACGGCGAAACCTCACGCTGAAGCTTTCTTT
.	TRBV20-1	.	TRBJ2-3	CRGLQAVSTDTQYF	TGCAGGGGTCTCCAGGCTGTGAGCACAGATACGCAGTATTTT
many	TRBV6-5	TRBD1	TRBJ1-5	CASSYSGQDPTLHF	TGTGCCAGCAGTTACTCGGGACAGGATCCTACACTGCATTTT
.	TRBV6-5	.	TRBJ2-5	CASSSPRYRAQETQYF	TGTGCCAGCAGTTCCCCTCGTTACAGGGCGCAAGAGACCCAGTACTTC
.	TRBV6-1	TRBD1	TRBJ2-3	CASGTGNTDTQYF	TGTGCCAGTGGGACAGGGAACACAGATACGCAGTATTTT
few	TRBV20-1	TRBD2	TRBJ2-5	CSTRGLAAQGAQYF	TGCAGCACCCGGGGACTAGCGGCTCAGGGAGCCCAGTACTTC
.	TRBV6-1	.	TRBJ2-3	CASSEGRGISTDTQYF	TGTGCCAGCAGTGAAGGGAGGGGCATTTCCACAGATACGCAGTATTTT
.	TRBV6-1	TRBD2	TRBJ2-7	CASSTLAGVRNEQYF	TGTGCCAGCAGTACACTAGCGGGAGTCCGCAATGAGCAGTACTTC
medium-sized	TRBV6-5	TRBD1	TRBJ2-5	CASRRTGGGTQYF	TGTGCCAGCAGGAGGACAGGGGGGGGGACCCAGTACTTC
many	TRBV6-1	TRBD2	TRBJ2-1	CASPRVAGGRGNEQFF	TGTGCCAGCCCCCGGGTGGCGGGAGGAAGGGGCAATGAGCAGTTCTTC
.	TRBV6-5	.	TRBJ2-2	CASSYKGAGELFF	TGTGCCAGCAGTTACAAGGGCGCCGGGGAGCTGTTTTTT
.	TRBV6-5	.	TRBJ2-1	CASSYSGTPPNEQFF	TGTGCCAGCAGTTACTCCGGGACCCCACCCAATGAGCAGTTCTTC
many	TRBV20-1	.	TRBJ2-5	CSAPKRVFQETQYF	TGCAGTGCCCCCAAACGGGTATTCCAAGAGACCCAGTACTTC
few	TRBV11-1	.	TRBJ2-2	CASRLGGGELFF	TGTGCCAGCAGACTCGGGGGCGGGGAGCTGTTTTTT
.	TRBV6-1	TRBD2	TRBJ2-4	CASSEASGGADIQYF	TGTGCCAGCAGTGAAGCTAGCGGGGGCGCAGACATTCAGTACTTC
few	TRBV6-5	TRBD2	TRBJ2-5	CASSFHSSSGSQRGETQYF	TGTGCCAGCAGTTTCCACTCCTCTAGCGGGAGTCAGAGAGGAGAGACCCAGTACTTC
.	TRBV6-1	.	TRBJ1-1	CASSGQMNTEAFF	TGTGCCAGCAGTGGACAAATGAACACTGAAGCTTTCTTT
.	TRBV6-1	.	TRBJ2-3	CASSENSEYF	TGTGCCAGCAGTGAAAACTCTGAGTATTTT
many	TRBV6-5	TRBD2	TRBJ2-7	CASSTGTSGIPYEQYF	TGTGCCAGCAGTACCGGGACTAGCGGGATCCCCTACGAGCAGTACTTC
many	TRBV27	.	TRBJ1-2	CASSSSTSTSKGGYTF	TGTGCCAGCAGTTCGTCGACATCAACCTCAAAGGGTGGCTACACCTTC
.	TRBV27	.	TRBJ2-1	CASRRGHIQFF	TGTGCCAGCCGCCGGGGACACATTCAGTTCTTC
once	TRBV6-5	TRBD2	TRBJ2-3	CASSYRTSGRQETQYF	TGTGCCAGCAGTTACCGGACTAGCGGGAGACAAGAGACCCAGTACTTT